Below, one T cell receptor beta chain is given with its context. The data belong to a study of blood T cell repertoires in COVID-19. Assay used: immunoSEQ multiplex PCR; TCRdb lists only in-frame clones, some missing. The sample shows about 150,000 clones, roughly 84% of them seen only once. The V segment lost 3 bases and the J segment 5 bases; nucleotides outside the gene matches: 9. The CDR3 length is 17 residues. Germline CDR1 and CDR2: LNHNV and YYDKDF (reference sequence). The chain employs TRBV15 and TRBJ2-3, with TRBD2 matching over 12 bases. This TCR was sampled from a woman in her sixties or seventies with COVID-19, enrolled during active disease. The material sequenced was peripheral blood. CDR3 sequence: CATSRSLAGGHKDTQYF. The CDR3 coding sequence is TGTGCCACCAGCAGGAGCCTAGCGGGAGGGCATAAAGATACGCAGTATTTT. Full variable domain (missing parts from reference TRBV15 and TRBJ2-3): DAMVIQNPRYQVTQFGKPVTLSCSQTLNHNVMYWYQQKSSQAPKLLFHYYDKDFNNEADTPDNFQSRRPNTSFCFLDIRSPGLGDTAMYLCATSRSLAGGHKDTQYFGPGTRLTVL.